This note documents a single TCR beta chain sequence. Antigen: not known. The table came from immunoSEQ multiplex PCR; TCRdb's copy has only in-frame clones and leaves some out. In the table there are 110,000 to 150,000 clones, approximately 90% of which are singletons. The CDR3 consists of 12 residues. CDR1 is MNHEY and CDR2 is SVGAGI in the germline V gene. V lost 5 bases, J lost 5 bases, and 9 bases lay in between. The source of the sample is a study of T cell responses to AZD1222 COVID-19 vaccine. Study in general: Second-dose recipients at about 4 or about 12 weeks were treated as one pooled group. Findings of the study overall: In the spike-specific TCR repertoire, nearly half reportedly target unmutated variant regions. Researchers report vaccine-associated CD4 TCRs spanning spike, with dominance at 160-218 and 743-854. In a largely white British group with more females than males, clonal diversity was possibly underestimated.

Sample: peripheral blood, taken on day 0 of AZD1222 vaccination. The J gene is TRBJ1-1, the V gene TRBV6-5, with no clear D. This receptor was identified in an adult in good health. Here the CDR3 reads CASSIPGTEAFF. The CDR3, as DNA: TGTGCCAGCAGTATACCAGGAACTGAAGCTTTCTTT.